This entry lists 26 T cell receptor beta chains sequenced from one sample in a study of blood T cell repertoires in COVID-19. The data were produced by immunoSEQ multiplex PCR, yet TCRdb's version contains in-frame clones alone and is incomplete. The sample lists 90,000 to 130,000 clones, roughly 80% occurring once. The sample was peripheral blood. Receptors were obtained from a man between 65 and 80 years old with acute or convalescent COVID-19.

V is TRBV2 and J is TRBJ2-2; TRBD1 matches 9 bases. This CDR3 has 15 residues. Losses at the gene ends were 6 bases for V and 4 bases for J; bases not matched to a gene: 6. The V gene's germline CDR1 is SNHLY and CDR2 FYNNEI. The CDR3 region has the DNA TGTGCCAGCAGGGCGGACAGGGGAGGCACCGGGGAGCTGTTTTTT. Protein sequence: CASRADRGGTGELFF.

The rearrangement joins TRBV6-1 to TRBJ2-7; 9 positions agree with TRBD2. Germline CDR1 reads MNHNS; CDR2 reads SASEGT. The J segment lost 5 bases and the V segment lost 3 bases, leaving 2 bases of the junction unmatched. The CDR3 totals 13 residues. In DNA form, the CDR3 reads TGTGCCAGCAGTGAGCGGGAGGGCCACGAGCAGTACTTC. This encodes CASSEREGHEQYF.

This clone was detected once. The chain combines TRBV5-1 with TRBJ1-1; 12 nucleotides match TRBD1. Germline CDR1 reads SGHRS; CDR2 reads YFSETQ. This CDR3 has 15 residues. The V segment lost 4 bases and the J segment 4 bases; nucleotides outside the gene matches: 5. The CDR3 bases are TGCGCCAGCAGCCCGGGACAGGGGGCCTCCACTGAAGCTTTCTTT. It codes for CASSPGQGASTEAFF.

As for this clone: Mismatch with germline at one junction end may stem from a read error. The rearrangement links TRBV7-6 to TRBJ2-3, with TRBD2 matching 9 bases. Germline CDR1 and CDR2: SGHVS and FNYEAQ. The CDR3 runs 16 residues. The CDR3 here is CASSLAGGSGGDTQYF. Here the CDR3 DNA reads TGTGCCAGCAGCCTAGCGGGCGGTAGCGGGGGTGATACGCAGTATTTT. Based on the CDR3 plus reference TRBV7-6 and TRBJ2-3, the full variable domain is GAGVSQSPRYKVTKRGQDVALRCDPISGHVSLYWYRQALGQGPEFLTYFNYEAQQDKSGLPNDRFSAERPEGSISTLTIQRTEQRDSAMYRCASSLAGGSGGDTQYFGPGTRLTVL.

The rearrangement joins TRBV5-4 to TRBJ2-5, with D unclear. Deletions cut 3 bases from V and 4 bases from J, with 13 bases between. The CDR3 totals 14 residues. In germline, CDR1 is SGHNT, CDR2 YYREEE (reference sequence). CDR3 sequence reads: CASSSPASGETQYF. CDR3 in DNA: TGTGCCAGCAGCTCGCCTGCTTCGGGAGAGACCCAGTACTTC.

The chain combines TRBV12-3 or TRBV12-4 with TRBJ2-7, with TRBD1 as a possible D gene (6 bases). This CDR3 contains 13 residues. V shed 4 bases and J shed 4 bases, with 11 bases lying between them. CDR3 in DNA: TGTGCCAGCAGTTCACACAGGGAGTACGAGCAGTACTTC. Translating gives CASSSHREYEQYF.

This clone appeared a single time. Other DNA sequences of this sample code for an identical CDR3. The chain links TRBV13 to TRBJ2-2; the D gene is possibly TRBD2 (6 bases). The V and J ends lost 5 bases and 4 bases respectively, with 11 bases between them. CDR1 is PRHDT, CDR2 FYEKMQ, per germline (reference sequence). The CDR3 spans 14 residues. CDR3 sequence reads: CASSTGLFTGELFF. Here the CDR3 DNA reads TGTGCCAGCAGCACGGGACTTTTCACCGGGGAGCTGTTTTTT.

The rearrangement joins TRBV6-5 to TRBJ1-3; tentative D call: TRBD1 (5 bases). With 0 bases removed from V and 0 bases from J, the gap between germline ends came to 9 bases. The CDR3 loop spans 16 amino acids. Germline V lookup: CDR1 MNHEY, CDR2 SVGAGI. As DNA, the CDR3 is TGTGCCAGCAGTTACTCGGTGGGACTCTCTGGAAACACCATATATTTT. Residues: CASSYSVGLSGNTIYF.

The rearrangement joins TRBV27 to TRBJ2-1; 9 bases are shared with TRBD1. The CDR3 totals 19 residues. Germline V gene lookup returns CDR1 MNHEY and CDR2 SMNVEV (reference sequence). V lost 6 bases, J lost 4 bases, and 19 bases stayed unmatched. For the CDR3, the DNA is TGTGCCAGCAGCCTACACAGGGGGCTGAAGCGGAGAGATTACAATGAGCAGTTCTTC. This gives the protein CASSLHRGLKRRDYNEQFF.

This chain joins TRBV10-3 and TRBJ2-7; 8 positions match TRBD1. With V trimmed by 4 bases and J by 5 bases, 4 bases remained unmatched. CDR3 size: 13 residues. Germline CDR1 and CDR2: ENHRY and SYGVKD. The CDR3 protein is CAISARGQDEQYF. CDR3 DNA sequence: TGTGCCATCAGTGCCAGGGGGCAGGACGAGCAGTACTTC.

In this sample, this clone turned up once. The chain recombines TRBV28 with TRBJ1-2, with D uncertain. CDR1 is MDHEN, CDR2 SYDVKM, per germline. V shed 7 bases and J shed 7 bases, with 10 bases lying between them. CDR3 length: 11 residues. CDR3 nucleotide sequence: TGTGCCAGCACCTCGGGGTTTGGCTACACCTTC. This translates into CASTSGFGYTF.

The J gene is TRBJ1-6, the V gene TRBV18, with 7 bases lining up with TRBD1. CDR3 length: 14 amino acids. With V trimmed by 2 bases and J by 7 bases, 2 bases remained unmatched. Germline CDR1 KGHSH, CDR2 LQKENI. CDR3 coding DNA: TGTGCCAGCTCACCATCAGGGGGGAATTCACCCCTCCACTTT. Its translation: CASSPSGGNSPLHF.

V and J are TRBV27 and TRBJ1-6; no clear D. V shed 6 bases and J shed 0 bases, with 18 bases lying between them. The V gene's germline CDR1 is MNHEY and CDR2 SMNVEV (reference sequence). The CDR3 spans 18 residues. CDR3 bases: TGTGCCAGCAGCCTGATGGGATCGGGGATCTCCTATAATTCACCCCTCCACTTT. This gives the protein CASSLMGSGISYNSPLHF.

The V call is TRBV7-6, the J call TRBJ1-5; no firm D call. CDR3 length equals 15 residues. Germline CDR1 is SGHVS and CDR2 is FNYEAQ. Deletions cut 0 bases from V and 0 bases from J, with 6 bases between. This CDR3 reads CASSLAHGSNQPQHF. The CDR3 nucleotides are TGTGCCAGCAGCTTAGCCCACGGTAGCAATCAGCCCCAGCATTTT.

The chain is built from TRBV6-5 and TRBJ1-4, with 9 bases aligning to TRBD1. With V trimmed by 5 bases and J by 8 bases, 6 bases remained unmatched. The germline CDR1 and CDR2 sequences are MNHEY and SVGAGI. The CDR3 sequence is 14 residues long. The CDR3 region is CASSQQGAREKLFF. Written as DNA, the CDR3 is TGTGCCAGCAGTCAACAGGGGGCTCGGGAAAAACTGTTTTTT.

The rearrangement joins TRBV3-1 (or the pseudogene TRBV3-2) to TRBJ2-7; D may be TRBD2 (6 bases). Per the germline V gene, CDR1 is LGHDT and CDR2 is YNNKEL (reference sequence). There are 15 residues in the CDR3. V was trimmed by 5 bases and J by 0 bases, leaving 14 bases between them. The DNA for the CDR3 is TGTGCCAGCAGCAGAGAAGTCGGGAGCTCCTACGAGCAGTACTTC. Residues: CASSREVGSSYEQYF.

This clone was seen a few times. The chain has TRBV27 and TRBJ2-7; TRBD1 agrees at 7 bases. Germline V gene data show CDR1 as MNHEY and CDR2 as SMNVEV (reference sequence). The junction had 5 bases not matched to a gene; V was cut back by 0 bases and J by 3 bases. This CDR3 has 15 amino acids. This chain's CDR3 is CASSLSIGGYYEQYF. CDR3 sequence (DNA): TGTGCCAGCAGTTTATCGATAGGGGGCTACTACGAGCAGTACTTC.

This chain joins TRBV19 and TRBJ2-5; the D gene is possibly TRBD2 (6 bases). V lost 3 bases and J lost 5, with 13 bases in between. The CDR3 has 14 residues. CDR1 and CDR2 (germline): LNHDA, SQIVND (reference sequence). The CDR3 protein is CASSIEGGPETQYF. Written as DNA, the CDR3 is TGTGCCAGTAGTATTGAAGGAGGGCCCGAGACCCAGTACTTC.

The chain joins TRBV5-1 to TRBJ2-1; D not resolved. The V end lost 3 bases, the J end lost 0 bases, and 10 bases lay between the germline ends. The germline gives CDR1 SGHRS, CDR2 YFSETQ. There are 15 residues in the CDR3. The CDR3 protein is CASSYLGGSYNEQFF. The CDR3, as DNA: TGCGCCAGCAGCTACCTAGGCGGCTCCTACAATGAGCAGTTCTTC.

The chain has TRBV28 and TRBJ2-2; TRBD2 matches 7 bases. Looked up from germline, CDR1 is MDHEN and CDR2 is SYDVKM. CDR3 size: 17 residues. The V gene end was trimmed by 5 bases and the J gene end by 0 bases; junction bases not matched to a gene: 9. In nucleotides, the CDR3 is TGTGCCAGCAGTCTAGTCGGGGGGTCGGCGAACACCGGGGAGCTGTTTTTT. The encoded protein is CASSLVGGSANTGELFF.

This clone came up once. V and J are TRBV28 and TRBJ2-3; TRBD2 agrees at 11 bases. CDR3 length equals 17 residues. Trimming removed 1 base from V and 6 bases from J; junction bases left unmatched: 9. The germline gives CDR1 MDHEN, CDR2 SYDVKM. CDR3 amino acids: CASSLSGSGGARDTQYF. The CDR3 DNA follows: TGTGCCAGCAGTTTATCTGGTAGCGGGGGGGCCCGGGATACGCAGTATTTT.

The rearrangement links TRBV11-2 to TRBJ2-3; TRBD1 is a possible D gene (5 bases). Trimming pared 7 bases from V and 0 bases from J, leaving 17 bases between. The CDR3 contains 16 residues. Germline assignment: CDR1 SGHAT and CDR2 FQNNGV. The CDR3 region has the DNA TGTGCCAGCACCCCGGAGACAGTAATTAGCACAGATACGCAGTATTTT. This codes for CASTPETVISTDTQYF.

The chain uses TRBV13 and TRBJ1-2, with D perhaps matching TRBD1 (6 bases). This CDR3 comprises 15 residues. Deletions cut 6 bases from V and 5 bases from J, with 19 bases between. Germline V gene data show CDR1 as PRHDT and CDR2 as FYEKMQ (reference sequence). CDR3 DNA sequence: TGTGCCAGCAGAAAAAACGGACAGCACCTTTATGGCTACACCTTC. This codes for CASRKNGQHLYGYTF.

The chain couples TRBV3-1 (or the pseudogene TRBV3-2) to TRBJ1-1; D is perhaps TRBD1 (6 bases). V was cut by 4 bases and J by 2 bases, with 14 bases left in between. The CDR3 contains 15 residues. Germline CDR1 LGHDT, CDR2 YNNKEL (reference sequence). The CDR3 DNA sequence: TGTGCCAGCAGCCCAGGGACACGTCAAAACACTGAAGCTTTCTTT. This translates into CASSPGTRQNTEAFF.

CDR3 bases: TGTGCCAGCAGCTTATACGGGGGGTCTGATACGCAGTATTTT. This gives the protein CASSLYGGSDTQYF. This chain links TRBV7-6 with TRBJ2-3; 7 bases line up with TRBD2. Per germline, CDR1 SGHVS and CDR2 FNYEAQ. The CDR3 is 14 amino acids. Trimming at V came to 2 bases and at J to 6 bases, leaving 5 bases not matched to a gene.

The rearrangement uses TRBV30 and TRBJ2-1; D might be TRBD2 (6 bases). Trimming stripped 5 bases from V and 5 bases from J, with 7 bases between. The CDR3 runs to 11 residues. CDR1 and CDR2 from the germline V gene are GTSNPN and SVGIG (reference sequence). CDR3 sequence reads: CAWAGNNEQFF. The CDR3 coding sequence is TGTGCCTGGGCGGGGAACAATGAGCAGTTCTTC.